The sequence of this T cell receptor beta chain was determined in a study of T cell responses to AZD1222 COVID-19 vaccine. Study-level findings and limits: Clonal diversity was possibly underestimated; the donors were predominantly white British and more often female. Repertoire sampling happened only post peak T cell response.

The repertoire was sequenced with immunoSEQ multiplex PCR; TCRdb's copy has only in-frame clones and lacks some. Among under 110,000 clones listed, about 90% were seen once. The germline V gene has CDR1 SGHVS and CDR2 FQNEAQ. V gave up 0 bases and J gave up 9 bases, with 12 bases separating them. The CDR3 has 15 residues. Comment on this clone: Its target is not known.

The receptor was isolated from an adult who received the AZD1222 COVID-19 vaccine. The chain couples TRBV7-8 to TRBJ1-6; no definite D call. The starting material was peripheral blood, obtained 28 days after the second AZD1222 dose. CDR3 residues: CASSLAGRLGSPLHF. CDR3 DNA sequence: TGTGCCAGCAGCTTAGCGGGCCGACTGGGTTCACCCCTCCACTTT.